Below, 25 T cell receptor beta chains from the same sample are listed, as sequenced in a study of T-cell reconstitution after alpha-beta-depleted transplantation in children. Unique molecular identifiers featured in how the TCRbeta library was prepared. TCRdb analysed the PCR reads with MiXCR anew, one entry per CDR3 protein. The sample lists around 450,000 distinct CDR3 sequences; 43% were seen once. The sample was PBMCs, taken before TCRalphabeta/CD19-depleted stem cell transplant. The receptor set was obtained from a girl aged 2-10 years with aplastic anemia, due to receive a stem cell transplant.

The V gene is TRBV6-5, the J gene TRBJ2-3; possible D gene TRBD1, 6 bases. The CDR3 spans 17 residues. Germline-derived CDR1 and CDR2 are MNHEY and SVGAGI. The germline V and J ends were trimmed by 0 bases and 3 bases, with 16 bases remaining between them. The DNA of the CDR3 is TGTGCCAGCAGTTACTCGGGGGCCCCAGGGCGTACAGATACGCAGTATTTT. Protein: CASSYSGAPGRTDTQYF.

This chain uses TRBV18 with TRBJ1-5; no definite D call. Trimming removed 3 bases from V and 4 bases from J, with 10 bases in between. The CDR3 length is 14 residues. Germline CDR1 is KGHSH and CDR2 is LQKENI. The CDR3 reads CASSPAATNQPQHF. The CDR3 DNA sequence: TGTGCCAGCTCACCGGCAGCGACTAATCAGCCCCAGCATTTT.

This chain links TRBV5-1 with TRBJ2-1; TRBD2 matches 13 bases. The CDR3 contains 16 residues. Looked up from germline, CDR1 is SGHRS and CDR2 is YFSETQ. V lost 3 bases, J lost 5 bases, and 5 bases stayed unmatched. The CDR3 loop is CASSSTGTSGDNEQFF. CDR3 nucleotide sequence: TGCGCCAGCAGCTCTACCGGGACTAGCGGGGACAATGAGCAGTTCTTC.

This chain links TRBV7-2 with TRBJ2-3; TRBD2 aligns across 11 bases. J was trimmed by 2 bases and V by 3 bases; bases with no gene match: 7. This CDR3 is 17 amino acids long. Looked up from germline, CDR1 is SGHTA and CDR2 is FQGNSA. The CDR3 DNA reads TGTGCCAGCAGCTTCCAGGTACTAGCGGGGGCCACAGATACGCAGTATTTT. This gives the protein CASSFQVLAGATDTQYF.

This clonotype was seen more than once but under ten times. V and J are TRBV7-2 and TRBJ1-2; D ambiguous. V lost 5 bases and J 1 base, leaving 14 bases between the germline ends. The germline gives CDR1 SGHTA, CDR2 FQGNSA. CDR3 size: 15 residues. CDR3 sequence (DNA): TGTGCCAGCAGCGTCTATTTTAACAGTAACTATGGCTACACCTTC. Its protein product is CASSVYFNSNYGYTF.

CDR3 in amino acids: CSAREPGGYNEQFF. As DNA, the CDR3 is TGCAGTGCTAGAGAACCAGGGGGGTACAATGAGCAGTTCTTC. V is TRBV20-1 and J is TRBJ2-1; a possible D gene is TRBD1 (7 bases). Germline assignment: CDR1 DFQATT and CDR2 SNEGSKA (reference sequence). CDR3 length equals 14 residues. The V end was cut by 0 bases, the J end by 4 bases, with 10 bases between.

This chain links TRBV12-3 or TRBV12-4 with TRBJ1-5; 9 nucleotides match TRBD1. V shed 3 bases and J 6 bases; nucleotides not matched to a gene: 9. This CDR3 has 16 amino acids. The CDR3 is CASSLSGTGLSQPQHF. The CDR3 DNA reads as TGTGCCAGCAGTTTGAGTGGGACAGGGCTAAGTCAGCCCCAGCATTTT.

The CDR3 DNA follows: TGCGCCAGCAGCCATCTCCCGGGACTAGCGGGAGTTGCAGAGACCCAGTACTTC. This sequence encodes CASSHLPGLAGVAETQYF. The chain uses TRBV4-1 and TRBJ2-5; 14 bases are a match to TRBD2. The length of the CDR3 is 18 residues. Per the germline V gene, CDR1 is MGHRA and CDR2 is YSYEKL. J was trimmed by 4 bases and V by 3 bases; bases with no gene match: 10.

The J gene is TRBJ2-7, the V gene TRBV5-1; 7 bases agree with TRBD2. This CDR3 region has 14 residues. Germline assignment: CDR1 SGHRS and CDR2 YFSETQ. V dropped 7 bases and J dropped 1; count of bases not matched to a gene: 8. This CDR3 reads CASGLRGGSYEQYF. The CDR3 coding sequence is TGCGCCAGCGGATTGCGCGGGGGATCCTACGAGCAGTACTTC.

This clonotype occurred many times. The chain employs TRBV14 and TRBJ2-1; tentative D call: TRBD2 (6 bases). The germline CDR1 and CDR2 sequences are SGHDN and FVKESK. Trimming removed 2 bases at V and 9 bases at J, with 11 bases between. This CDR3 is 13 amino acids long. The CDR3 sequence: CASSQTLGGEQFF. CDR3 bases: TGTGCCAGCAGCCAAACCTTGGGGGGTGAGCAGTTCTTC.

The genes are TRBV7-2 and TRBJ2-1, with 8 bases matching TRBD1. From germline, CDR1 is SGHTA and CDR2 FQGNSA. V trimming: 5 bases; J trimming: 8 bases; junction bases outside the gene matches: 8. This CDR3 is 14 amino acids long. The CDR3 DNA reads as TGTGCCAGCAGCCCGGACAGGGAAGTCGATGAGCAGTTCTTC. It is translated as CASSPDREVDEQFF.

This clonotype has only a few counts. The V gene is TRBV7-3, the J gene TRBJ2-1; perhaps D is TRBD1 or TRBD2 (5 bases each). The CDR3 contains 14 residues. Germline loops: CDR1 SGHTA, CDR2 FQGTGA. V lost 1 base and J 10 bases, leaving 14 bases between the germline ends. This CDR3 reads CASSLSWGFGEQFF. The DNA for the CDR3 is TGTGCCAGCAGCTTAAGTTGGGGGTTTGGCGAGCAGTTCTTC.

This rearrangement joins TRBV5-1 to TRBJ2-7, with 7 bases identical to TRBD1. Germline V gene lookup returns CDR1 SGHRS and CDR2 YFSETQ. The CDR3 sequence is 13 residues long. V shed 2 bases, J shed 7 bases, and the junction held 6 bases outside the gene matches. The DNA of the CDR3 is TGCGCCAGCAGCTTCACAGGGGTCGCTGAGCAGTACTTC. Amino acids: CASSFTGVAEQYF.

V gene TRBV12-3 or TRBV12-4 combines with J gene TRBJ2-7; TRBD2 matches 8 bases. The CDR3 totals 14 residues. V gave up 6 bases and J gave up 0 bases; unmatched junction bases: 4. CDR3 sequence (DNA): TGTGCCAGCAGCCGACTAGCGCTCTCCTACGAGCAGTACTTC. Amino acids: CASSRLALSYEQYF.

Comment on this clonotype: Possible read error: a much larger clone is one base away. The chain combines TRBV5-1 with TRBJ2-3; maybe TRBD2 (6 bases). The CDR3 has 16 amino acids. Germline CDR1 SGHRS, CDR2 YFSETQ. The CDR3 region is CASSLAGGTSTDTHYF. CDR3 in DNA: TGCGCCAGCAGCTTGGCCGGCGGGACCAGCACAGATACGCACTATTTT.

The table lists this clonotype with many counts. V usage is TRBV5-1 and J usage is TRBJ2-1, with D maybe TRBD2 (6 bases). This CDR3 contains 16 residues. Per germline, CDR1 SGHRS and CDR2 YFSETQ. Trimming cost V 0 bases and J 2 bases, with 12 bases left between them. CDR3 in DNA: TGCGCCAGCAGCTTGGCCTCGGGAGTAACCTACAATGAGCAGTTCTTC. It encodes CASSLASGVTYNEQFF. The full variable domain, its missing parts supplied by reference TRBV5-1 and TRBJ2-1, is KAGVTQTPRYLIKTRGQQVTLSCSPISGHRSVSWYQQTPGQGLQFLFEYFSETQRNKGNFPGRFSGRQFSNSRSEMNVSTLELGDSALYLCASSLASGVTYNEQFFGPGTRLTVL.

The chain links TRBV27 to TRBJ2-7; a weak D match, TRBD2 (6 bases). The CDR3 is 14 residues long. Germline CDR1 reads MNHEY; CDR2 reads SMNVEV (reference sequence). V dropped 6 bases and J dropped 2 bases, with 14 bases sitting between them. As DNA, the CDR3 is TGTGCCAGCAGCAGACTAGGGGTAACCTACGAGCAGTACTTC. Residues: CASSRLGVTYEQYF.

This clonotype was recorded many times. The chain uses TRBV19 and TRBJ2-5, with no clear D. The CDR3 is 13 residues long. CDR1 and CDR2 (germline): LNHDA, SQIVND (reference sequence). CDR3 amino acids: CASSTGGQETQYF. As DNA, the CDR3 is TGTGCTTCAAGTACGGGCGGCCAAGAGACCCAGTACTTC. The full variable domain, rest sourced from reference TRBV19 and TRBJ2-5, is DGGITQSPKYLFRKEGQNVTLSCEQNLNHDAMYWYRQDPGQGLRLIYYSQIVNDFQKGDIAEGYSVSREKKESFPLTVTSAQKNPTAFYLCASSTGGQETQYFGPGTRLLVL.

The chain has TRBV10-2 and TRBJ2-3; a possible D gene is TRBD2 (7 bases). The germline V gene encodes CDR1 WSHSY and CDR2 SAAADI. The CDR3 totals 13 residues. Trimming took off 8 bases at V and 5 bases at J, with 14 bases between the two ends. This CDR3 is CASGRGAGDTQYF. DNA for the CDR3: TGCGCCAGCGGACGGGGGGCTGGAGATACGCAGTATTTT.

The chain recombines TRBV15 with TRBJ2-1, with 14 bases fitting TRBD2. Germline V gives CDR1 LNHNV, CDR2 YYDKDF (reference sequence). The V gene end was trimmed by 0 bases and the J gene end by 7 bases; junction bases not matched to a gene: 5. The CDR3 contains 17 residues. The CDR3 nucleotides are TGTGCCACCAGCAGAGATAGGGGGACTAGCGGGAGTAATGAGCAGTTCTTC. This translates into CATSRDRGTSGSNEQFF. The full variable domain, completed using reference TRBV15 and TRBJ2-1, is DAMVIQNPRYQVTQFGKPVTLSCSQTLNHNVMYWYQQKSSQAPKLLFHYYDKDFNNEADTPDNFQSRRPNTSFCFLDIRSPGLGDTAMYLCATSRDRGTSGSNEQFFGPGTRLTVL.

This sequence joins TRBV6-1 and TRBJ1-5, with TRBD1 as a possible D gene (6 bases). The CDR3 is made up of 13 amino acids. The V gene's germline CDR1 is MNHNS and CDR2 SASEGT. The V end lost 6 bases, the J end lost 2 bases, and 8 bases lay between the germline ends. CDR3 region: CASRRQGNQPQHF. Written as DNA, the CDR3 is TGTGCCAGCAGGAGACAGGGCAATCAGCCCCAGCATTTT.

At least ten counts were recorded for this clonotype. The rearrangement uses TRBV12-3 or TRBV12-4 and TRBJ2-1; D not resolved. V lost 6 bases to trimming and J lost 3 bases, with 6 bases between them. The CDR3 length is 12 residues. DNA of the CDR3: TGTGCCAGCAGGCTTGGCTACAATGAGCAGTTCTTC. Translating gives CASRLGYNEQFF.

CDR3 nucleotide sequence: TGTGCCATCAGGCCTCACGGAGCGGGGGACCAAGAGACCCAGTACTTC. Protein: CAIRPHGAGDQETQYF. V and J are TRBV10-3 and TRBJ2-5; 8 bases agree with TRBD2. The CDR3 spans 16 residues. Trimming took 6 bases from V and 0 from J; bases not matched to a gene: 9. Germline assignment: CDR1 ENHRY and CDR2 SYGVKD.

To note about this clonotype: With a much larger clone just one base away, this may be a read error. This chain links TRBV7-8 with TRBJ2-3, with TRBD2 as a possible D gene (6 bases). The CDR3 has 14 residues. Trimming pared 1 base from V and 2 bases from J, leaving 7 bases between. Per germline, CDR1 SGHVS and CDR2 FQNEAQ. The chain's CDR3 is CASSLVRDTDTQYF. DNA for the CDR3: TGTGCCAGCAGCTTAGTGCGGGACACAGATACGCAGTATTTT.

This clonotype showed up many times. The V and J genes are TRBV20-1 and TRBJ1-1; D call uncertain. Trimming took off 7 bases at V and 1 base at J, with 4 bases between the two ends. The V gene's germline CDR1 is DFQATT and CDR2 SNEGSKA (reference sequence). The CDR3 has 10 amino acids. CDR3 sequence: CSVENTEAFF. DNA for the CDR3: TGCAGTGTCGAGAACACTGAAGCTTTCTTT.